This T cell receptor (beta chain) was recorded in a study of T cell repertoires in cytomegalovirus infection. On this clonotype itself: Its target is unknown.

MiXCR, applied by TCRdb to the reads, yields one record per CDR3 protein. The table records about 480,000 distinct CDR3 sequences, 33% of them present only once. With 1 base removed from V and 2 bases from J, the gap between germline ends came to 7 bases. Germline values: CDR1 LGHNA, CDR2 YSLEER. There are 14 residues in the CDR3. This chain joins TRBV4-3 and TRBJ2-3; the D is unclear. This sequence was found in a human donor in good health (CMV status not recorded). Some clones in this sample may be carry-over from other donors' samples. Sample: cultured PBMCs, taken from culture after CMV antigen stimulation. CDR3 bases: TGCGCCAGCAGCCAAGCCAGATCCACAGATACGCAGTATTTT. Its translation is CASSQARSTDTQYF.